What follows are 24 T cell receptor beta chains derived from one specimen sequenced in a study of blood T cell repertoires in COVID-19. Using immunoSEQ multiplex PCR, the repertoire was profiled, and TCRdb retains in-frame clones only, with some absent. Of over 150,000 clones listed, 70% to 85% are singletons. Sequenced input: peripheral blood. The receptors here all came from a man aged 55 to 70 with COVID-19, enrolled during active disease.

This sequence joins TRBV30 and TRBJ1-6; TRBD1 might be the D (5 bases). Germline CDR1 GTSNPN, CDR2 SVGIG (reference sequence). This CDR3 has 13 amino acids. V lost 3 bases and J lost 10, with 13 bases in between. CDR3 nucleotides: TGTGCCTGGAGCAGGGTGGAAGGATCACCCCTCCACTTT. This codes for CAWSRVEGSPLHF.

A few counts support this clone. This chain joins TRBV11-2 and TRBJ1-1; D is undetermined. This CDR3 region has 13 residues. The V end was cut by 7 bases, the J end by 7 bases, with 16 bases between. Germline assignment: CDR1 SGHAT and CDR2 FQNNGV. CDR3 loop: CASKRGSVYEAFF. The DNA for the CDR3 is TGTGCCAGCAAACGAGGCTCGGTCTATGAAGCTTTCTTT. Looking up the rest from reference TRBV11-2 and TRBJ1-1 gives the full variable domain: EAGVAQSPRYKIIEKRQSVAFWCNPISGHATLYWYQQILGQGPKLLIQFQNNGVVDDSQLPKDRFSAERLKGVDSTLKIQPAKLEDSAVYLCASKRGSVYEAFFGQGTRLTVV.

This chain joins TRBV10-3 and TRBJ1-1; D might be TRBD1 (5 bases). Germline lookup yields CDR1 ENHRY and CDR2 SYGVKD. The CDR3 loop spans 16 amino acids. V lost 0 bases, J lost 3 bases, and 14 bases lay in between. Here the CDR3 DNA reads TGTGCCATCAGTGAGTCGGCAGGGAAAGGGTACACTGAAGCTTTCTTT. Encoded protein: CAISESAGKGYTEAFF.

The chain combines TRBV7-3 with TRBJ2-2; perhaps TRBD1 as D (6 bases). Trimming stripped 4 bases from V and 7 bases from J, with 10 bases between. The CDR3 consists of 13 residues. Per germline, CDR1 SGHTA and CDR2 FQGTGA. CDR3 nucleotides: TGTGCCAGCAGCTCTCAGGGGATCGGGGAGCTGTTTTTT. The encoded protein is CASSSQGIGELFF.

The genes are TRBV11-3 and TRBJ2-7; perhaps TRBD1 as D (5 bases). CDR1 and CDR2 from the germline V gene are SGHNT and YENEEA. The V and J ends lost 1 base and 4 bases respectively, with 14 bases between them. The CDR3 runs to 15 residues. CDR3 nucleotides: TGTGCCAGCAGCTTAGTGGGGCAGATAGCTTACGAGCAGTACTTC. This translates into CASSLVGQIAYEQYF.

This clone is a singleton in its sample. V usage is TRBV9 and J usage is TRBJ2-1; weak D call: TRBD2 (6 bases). CDR1 SGDLS and CDR2 YYNGEE come from the germline V gene. Trimming removed 6 bases at V and 0 bases at J, with 13 bases between. This CDR3 has 15 amino acids. CDR3 in DNA: TGTGCCAGCACCCCCGGGGGAAACTCCTACAATGAGCAGTTCTTC. Amino acid sequence: CASTPGGNSYNEQFF.

The chain has TRBV7-9 and TRBJ1-1; no definite D call. CDR1 is SEHNR and CDR2 is FQNEAQ in the germline V gene (reference sequence). This CDR3 spans 14 amino acids. V lost 3 bases and J 0 bases, leaving 8 bases between the germline ends. CDR3 DNA sequence: TGTGCCAGCAGCTTTGAGTCGGTGAACACTGAAGCTTTCTTT. Translating it yields CASSFESVNTEAFF.

The J gene is TRBJ2-3, the V gene TRBV4-3; 9 bases line up with TRBD2. This CDR3 spans 16 amino acids. Germline V lookup: CDR1 LGHNA, CDR2 YSLEER. V lost 3 bases, J lost 9 bases, and 13 bases stayed unmatched. The CDR3: CASSQRVGGGANTQYF. The CDR3 coding sequence is TGCGCCAGCAGCCAGAGGGTCGGCGGGGGGGCAAACACGCAGTATTTT.

This clone was detected once. The chain uses TRBV14 and TRBJ1-5, with a possible D match to TRBD1 (6 bases). This CDR3 is 14 amino acids long. From germline, CDR1 is SGHDN and CDR2 FVKESK. V dropped 2 bases and J dropped 5 bases, with 10 bases sitting between them. CDR3 coding DNA: TGTGCCAGCAGCCAATCAGGGGCCTATCAGCCCCAGCATTTT. The encoded protein is CASSQSGAYQPQHF.

The J gene is TRBJ2-7, the V gene TRBV11-2; 7 nucleotides align to TRBD1. The CDR3 contains 16 residues. Unmatched junction bases numbered 16, after V lost 5 bases and J lost 6 bases. Germline V gene data show CDR1 as SGHAT and CDR2 as FQNNGV. CDR3 amino acids: CASSRRTGPSRGEQYF. CDR3 in DNA: TGTGCCAGCAGCCGGCGGACAGGACCGTCCCGCGGCGAGCAGTACTTC.

The gene calls are TRBV4-2 and TRBJ1-4, with 7 bases that match TRBD1. CDR1 is LGHNA, CDR2 YNFKEQ, per germline. Losses at the gene ends were 0 bases for V and 5 bases for J; bases not matched to a gene: 3. The CDR3 is made up of 15 amino acids. The CDR3 is CASSQEGTANEKLFF. CDR3 nucleotide sequence: TGTGCCAGCAGCCAAGAAGGGACAGCCAATGAAAAACTGTTTTTT.

The genes are TRBV3-1 (or the pseudogene TRBV3-2) and TRBJ2-1; D unresolved. Germline V CDR1 and CDR2: LGHDT, YNNKEL (reference sequence). V lost 0 bases to trimming and J lost 0 bases, with 9 bases between them. The CDR3 has 16 amino acids. The CDR3 loop reads CASSQDERSSYNEQFF. The CDR3 DNA reads as TGTGCCAGCAGCCAAGACGAGCGCAGCTCCTACAATGAGCAGTTCTTC.

V is TRBV5-1 and J is TRBJ1-3; 10 positions agree with TRBD1. Trimming took 4 bases from V and 6 from J; bases not matched to a gene: 4. The germline gives CDR1 SGHRS, CDR2 YFSETQ. This CDR3 contains 14 residues. CDR3 region: CASSLGQGENTIYF. As DNA, the CDR3 is TGCGCCAGCAGCCTAGGACAGGGGGAAAACACCATATATTTT.

This chain joins TRBV2 and TRBJ1-5; a weak D match, TRBD1 (5 bases). V was shortened by 5 bases and J by 3 bases, with 14 bases between the two germline ends. The CDR3 extends over 15 amino acids. From germline, CDR1 is SNHLY and CDR2 FYNNEI. The CDR3 sequence is CASSQGRALNQPQHF. Written as DNA, the CDR3 is TGTGCCAGCAGTCAGGGCAGGGCCCTCAATCAGCCCCAGCATTTT.

The chain is built from TRBV6-2 or TRBV6-3 and TRBJ1-6; 7 nucleotides match TRBD1. CDR1 and CDR2 (germline): MNHEY, SVGEGT. The junction had 7 bases not matched to a gene; V was cut back by 5 bases and J by 0 bases. The length of the CDR3 is 17 residues. The CDR3 region is CASSRGQTSSYNSPLHF. In nucleotides, the CDR3 is TGTGCCAGCAGTCGGGGACAGACTAGCTCCTATAATTCACCCCTCCACTTT.

The chain is built from TRBV5-6 and TRBJ1-5; weak D call: TRBD1 (6 bases). From germline, CDR1 is SGHDT and CDR2 YYEEEE. The ends were cut back, 4 bases at V and 1 base at J, with 12 bases in the middle. CDR3 length: 15 residues. Written as DNA, the CDR3 is TGTGCCAGCAGCCTGGCAGGGGCGAGCAATCAGCCCCAGCATTTT. It encodes CASSLAGASNQPQHF.

The chain employs TRBV7-8 and TRBJ2-1; D remains ambiguous. CDR1 SGHVS and CDR2 FQNEAQ come from the germline V gene. The CDR3 runs to 12 residues. Trimming pared 1 base from V and 8 bases from J, leaving 6 bases between. CDR3 bases: TGTGCCAGCAGCTTAGGTCGTTATGAGCAGTTCTTC. Its translation is CASSLGRYEQFF.

This clone was counted a single time. The chain carries TRBV24-1 and TRBJ2-1; weak D call: TRBD2 (7 bases). The length of the CDR3 is 13 residues. Germline V CDR1 and CDR2: KGHDR, SFDVKD. Trimming stripped 7 bases from V and 8 bases from J, with 14 bases between. CDR3 nucleotide sequence: TGTGCCACCAGCGGGGGGCTGAGTGATGAGCAGTTCTTC. Amino acid sequence: CATSGGLSDEQFF.

The CDR3 is CATSRGGFGLSYEQYF. The CDR3 DNA reads TGTGCCACCAGCAGGGGGGGTTTTGGGCTCTCCTACGAGCAGTACTTC. This chain connects TRBV15 to TRBJ2-7; tentative D call: TRBD2 (6 bases). CDR3 length equals 16 residues. V lost 3 bases and J 0 bases, leaving 15 bases between the germline ends. The germline V gene has CDR1 LNHNV and CDR2 YYDKDF (reference sequence).

The chain recombines TRBV19 with TRBJ2-7; TRBD2 might be the D (6 bases). The ends were cut back, 6 bases at V and 10 bases at J, with 25 bases in the middle. CDR1 is LNHDA, CDR2 SQIVND, per germline (reference sequence). The CDR3 runs to 15 residues. CDR3 bases: TGTGCCAGTAGAGAGAACATAGGACTAAGCGGAGGTCAGTACTTC. It yields the protein CASRENIGLSGGQYF.

The chain is built from TRBV3-1 (or the pseudogene TRBV3-2) and TRBJ2-5, with 11 positions matching TRBD2. The junction had 11 bases not matched to a gene; V was cut back by 0 bases and J by 5 bases. CDR3 length: 18 amino acids. The germline gives CDR1 LGHDT, CDR2 YNNKEL (reference sequence). CDR3 nucleotides: TGTGCCAGCAGCCAAGATCTTGTTAGCGGGGGGGCTTTGGAGACCCAGTACTTC. Translated, it gives CASSQDLVSGGALETQYF.

J is TRBJ1-4 and V is TRBV19; 7 nucleotides align to TRBD1. The CDR3 consists of 15 residues. Unmatched junction bases numbered 9, after V lost 5 bases and J lost 6 bases. Germline CDR1 reads LNHDA; CDR2 reads SQIVND (reference sequence). CDR3 nucleotide sequence: TGTGCCAGTAGTCAGGGGGTGTTGAGAGATGAAAAACTGTTTTTT. Protein sequence: CASSQGVLRDEKLFF.

The chain has TRBV27 and TRBJ1-5, with D maybe TRBD1 (6 bases). Germline V CDR1 and CDR2: MNHEY, SMNVEV (reference sequence). The CDR3 has 15 amino acids. V lost 11 bases to trimming and J lost 14 bases, with 31 bases between them. For the CDR3, the DNA is TGTGCCTCAGCCTCCCCTGGTCCGGGACACTATCCCGAGCATTTT. Its translation: CASASPGPGHYPEHF.

This rearrangement joins TRBV19 to TRBJ1-2; D is ambiguous. This CDR3 is 16 amino acids long. Germline CDR1 is LNHDA and CDR2 is SQIVND (reference sequence). Trimming took off 4 bases at V and 4 bases at J, with 19 bases between the two ends. The CDR3 spells CASSTRGLPWGYGYTF. CDR3 nucleotides: TGTGCCAGTAGTACGCGTGGACTTCCCTGGGGCTATGGCTACACCTTC. Combining the CDR3 with reference TRBV19 and TRBJ1-2 gives the whole variable domain DGGITQSPKYLFRKEGQNVTLSCEQNLNHDAMYWYRQDPGQGLRLIYYSQIVNDFQKGDIAEGYSVSREKKESFPLTVTSAQKNPTAFYLCASSTRGLPWGYGYTFGSGTRLTVV.